The 32 T cell receptor beta chains below come from one sample, sequenced in a study of cytomegalovirus exposure and HLA in healthy donors. Use of 60 Vbeta and 13 Jbeta primers characterized the PCR. Clones were read by immunoSEQ multiplex PCR, and TCRdb kept only the in-frame ones, dropping some. The profile covers 90,000 to 120,000 clones, with 75% appearing a single time and 13% to 15% taken by the ten largest. The material sequenced was PBMCs. These receptors were collected from a male donor in good health and CMV-seropositive.

This chain joins TRBV5-8 and TRBJ2-1, with a possible D match to TRBD1 (5 bases). Trimming removed 6 bases at V and 7 bases at J, with 20 bases between. Germline V gene data show CDR1 as SGHTS and CDR2 as YDEGEE. This CDR3 spans 15 amino acids. CDR3 sequence: CASTNPPRVVNEQFF. The CDR3 region has the DNA TGTGCCAGCACCAATCCTCCCAGGGTAGTGAATGAGCAGTTCTTC.

This clone was counted only a few times. The chain employs TRBV6-5 and TRBJ2-7; the match to TRBD2 covers 7 bases. CDR1 is MNHEY, CDR2 SVGAGI, per germline. The length of the CDR3 is 15 residues. Losses at the gene ends were 6 bases for V and 2 bases for J; bases not matched to a gene: 10. As DNA, the CDR3 is TGTGCCAGCAGCCCGTGGGCGGGGGATACCTACGAGCAGTACTTC. Amino acids: CASSPWAGDTYEQYF.

This clone has a single count. The chain joins TRBV7-9 to TRBJ1-2, with 7 positions matching TRBD1. V trimming: 3 bases; J trimming: 1 base; junction bases outside the gene matches: 2. CDR3 length: 14 residues. The germline V gene has CDR1 SEHNR and CDR2 FQNEAQ (reference sequence). For the CDR3, the DNA is TGTGCCAGCAGCTTGGGACAGAATAACTATGGCTACACCTTC. Amino acid sequence: CASSLGQNNYGYTF.

Many counts were recorded for this clone. V usage is TRBV5-6 and J usage is TRBJ1-1, with a weak D call TRBD1 (6 bases). Between the trimmed V and J ends, which lost 4 bases and 5 bases, there was a span of 15 bases. This CDR3 spans 14 amino acids. Germline V gives CDR1 SGHDT, CDR2 YYEEEE. The CDR3 DNA reads as TGTGCCAGCAGCCGCCGGGGCAGGGGAACTGAAGCTTTCTTT. Protein product: CASSRRGRGTEAFF.

The chain links TRBV6-1 to TRBJ2-6, with TRBD2 identical over 8 bases. Trimming removed 3 bases from V and 0 bases from J; junction bases left unmatched: 7. The CDR3 totals 18 residues. Germline CDR1 is MNHNS and CDR2 is SASEGT. The CDR3 reads CASSDPLAGPSGANVLTF. The CDR3 coding sequence is TGTGCCAGCAGTGACCCTCTAGCGGGCCCCTCTGGGGCCAACGTCCTGACTTTC.

In its sample, this clone was seen a few times. Here the CDR3 reads CASRSTGRTEAFF. The CDR3 DNA is TGTGCCAGCCGTTCGACAGGGAGGACTGAAGCTTTCTTT. This rearrangement joins TRBV7-9 to TRBJ1-1; 7 positions agree with TRBD1. Germline CDR1 SEHNR, CDR2 FQNEAQ (reference sequence). The CDR3 extends over 13 amino acids. V was pared by 8 bases and J by 5 bases, with 8 bases of the junction left unmatched.

The rearrangement joins TRBV28 to TRBJ2-1; no clear D gene. CDR1 and CDR2 (germline): MDHEN, SYDVKM. The ends were cut back, 7 bases at V and 7 bases at J, with 8 bases in the middle. The CDR3 length is 11 residues. The CDR3 loop reads CASTLQNEQFF. The CDR3 coding sequence is TGTGCCAGCACTCTACAGAATGAGCAGTTCTTC.

The rearrangement joins TRBV5-1 to TRBJ1-1; 8 bases agree with TRBD1. V lost 4 bases, J lost 4 bases, and 6 bases stayed unmatched. Germline-derived CDR1 and CDR2 are SGHRS and YFSETQ. The CDR3 contains 14 residues. This CDR3 is CASSPGQVSTEAFF. In DNA, the CDR3 is TGCGCCAGCAGCCCGGGACAGGTGAGCACTGAAGCTTTCTTT. Full variable domain (missing parts from reference TRBV5-1 and TRBJ1-1): KAGVTQTPRYLIKTRGQQVTLSCSPISGHRSVSWYQQTPGQGLQFLFEYFSETQRNKGNFPGRFSGRQFSNSRSEMNVSTLELGDSALYLCASSPGQVSTEAFFGQGTRLTVV.

The rearrangement links TRBV28 to TRBJ2-7; TRBD2 is a possible D gene (7 bases). The CDR3 contains 14 residues. CDR1 and CDR2 (germline): MDHEN, SYDVKM. The V and J ends lost 8 bases and 4 bases respectively, with 18 bases between them. The CDR3 DNA reads as TGTGCCAGCGGAACAAACGGGGGGCCTTACGAGCAGTACTTC. It encodes CASGTNGGPYEQYF.

V is TRBV10-3 and J is TRBJ1-1; 7 nucleotides match TRBD1. The ends lost 10 bases at V and 0 bases at J; junction bases unmatched: 11. The germline V gene has CDR1 ENHRY and CDR2 SYGVKD. The CDR3 consists of 15 residues. CDR3 region: CATKDRRQMNTEAFF. The CDR3 region has the DNA TGTGCCACGAAGGACAGGCGCCAAATGAACACTGAAGCTTTCTTT.

The chain links TRBV5-1 to TRBJ1-1; D gene ambiguous. V was pared by 4 bases and J by 0 bases, with 16 bases between. The CDR3 is 16 residues long. Per germline, CDR1 SGHRS and CDR2 YFSETQ. This chain's CDR3 is CASSLSGPGLNTEAFF. The CDR3 coding sequence is TGCGCCAGCAGCCTGTCGGGTCCGGGATTGAACACTGAAGCTTTCTTT.

This rearrangement joins TRBV5-1 to TRBJ1-4; D perhaps matches TRBD1 (6 bases). The CDR3 totals 14 residues. V lost 0 bases to trimming and J lost 7 bases, with 10 bases between them. The germline gives CDR1 SGHRS, CDR2 YFSETQ. The CDR3 DNA follows: TGCGCCAGCAGCTTGGGTAGGGGGATTGAAAAACTGTTTTTT. Amino acid sequence: CASSLGRGIEKLFF.

V is TRBV5-1 and J is TRBJ2-3; 8 bases match TRBD2. The V segment lost 6 bases and the J segment 1 base; nucleotides outside the gene matches: 1. The V gene's germline CDR1 is SGHRS and CDR2 YFSETQ. The CDR3 is 13 amino acids. The CDR3 sequence is CASNSGGTDTQYF. CDR3 bases: TGCGCCAGCAATAGCGGGGGCACAGATACGCAGTATTTT.

The V and J genes are TRBV4-3 and TRBJ2-1; TRBD1 is a possible D gene (5 bases). In germline, CDR1 is LGHNA, CDR2 YSLEER. V was cut by 4 bases and J by 9 bases, with 13 bases left in between. The length of the CDR3 is 13 residues. CDR3 sequence (DNA): TGCGCCAGCAGCCGAACGGGCCAGGGTGAGCAGTTCTTC. Translated: CASSRTGQGEQFF.

Concerning this clone: One junction end does not reproduce the germline sequence, and a read error may be involved. This chain links TRBV6-6 with TRBJ2-2; 7 bases line up with TRBD1. The V gene's germline CDR1 is MNHNY and CDR2 SVGAGI (reference sequence). CDR3 length equals 13 residues. The CDR3 spells CACRQGLAGELFF. Here the CDR3 DNA reads TGTGCCTGCAGACAGGGTTTGGCCGGGGAGCTGTTTTTT.

This sequence joins TRBV10-1 and TRBJ1-1, with D perhaps matching TRBD1 (5 bases). The CDR3 is 12 residues long. Between the trimmed V and J ends, which lost 4 bases and 7 bases, there was a span of 10 bases. Germline lookup yields CDR1 WNHNN and CDR2 SYGVQD (reference sequence). The chain's CDR3 is CASSAGQFEAFF. As DNA, the CDR3 is TGCGCCAGCAGTGCAGGGCAGTTTGAAGCTTTCTTT.

The rearrangement uses TRBV11-3 and TRBJ2-7, with D possibly being TRBD2 (6 bases). The V end lost 5 bases, the J end lost 6 bases, and 8 bases lay between the germline ends. This CDR3 has 11 residues. The V gene's germline CDR1 is SGHNT and CDR2 YENEEA. The CDR3 spells CASSGGCEQYF. CDR3 coding DNA: TGTGCCAGCAGCGGGGGGTGCGAGCAGTACTTC.

This chain links TRBV7-8 with TRBJ1-3; D uncertain. V dropped 5 bases and J dropped 0 bases, with 20 bases sitting between them. The CDR3 covers 18 residues. Germline V CDR1 and CDR2: SGHVS, FQNEAQ. The DNA for the CDR3 is TGTGCCAGCAGCCTCCCCCCGAGGACGGGGAACTCTGGAAACACCATATATTTT. Its translation: CASSLPPRTGNSGNTIYF.

The chain is built from TRBV5-1 and TRBJ1-1; a possible D gene is TRBD1 (5 bases). Germline CDR1 SGHRS, CDR2 YFSETQ. V lost 1 base and J 0 bases, leaving 10 bases between the germline ends. This CDR3 region has 15 residues. CDR3 amino acids: CASSLIGGMNTEAFF. CDR3 coding DNA: TGCGCCAGCAGCTTGATCGGGGGGATGAACACTGAAGCTTTCTTT.

CDR3 DNA sequence: TGTGCCAGCAGCTTGAAAACCGGGACAGGGGTTTTGACTAATGAAAAACTGTTTTTT. This translates into CASSLKTGTGVLTNEKLFF. The V gene is TRBV7-2, the J gene TRBJ1-4; 10 positions agree with TRBD1. The germline gives CDR1 SGHTA, CDR2 FQGNSA. V lost 3 bases to trimming and J lost 2 bases; unmatched junction nucleotides: 12. The CDR3 covers 19 residues.

V is TRBV7-9 and J is TRBJ1-1, with 7 bases that match TRBD1. CDR1 is SEHNR, CDR2 FQNEAQ, per germline (reference sequence). The CDR3 runs 14 residues. Trimming took 5 bases from V and 8 from J; bases not matched to a gene: 11. CDR3 sequence (DNA): TGTGCCAGCAGCCGTAATACAGGGGACGAAGAAGCTTTCTTT. Protein product: CASSRNTGDEEAFF. Complete variable domain (other parts from reference TRBV7-9 and TRBJ1-1): DTGVSQNPRHKITKRGQNVTFRCDPISEHNRLYWYRQTLGQGPEFLTYFQNEAQLEKSRLLSDRFSAERPKGSFSTLEIQRTEQGDSAMYLCASSRNTGDEEAFFGQGTRLTVV.

About this clone: This CDR3 is missing its conserved last phenylalanine or tryptophan, likely due to a read error. The gene calls are TRBV19 and TRBJ1-5; the match to TRBD1 covers 11 bases. CDR1 LNHDA and CDR2 SQIVND come from the germline V gene (reference sequence). V shed 6 bases, J shed 4 bases, and the junction held 5 bases outside the gene matches. The CDR3 runs to 15 residues. DNA of the CDR3: TGTGCCAGTAGGTCCGGGACAGGGGGGAATCAGCCCCAGCATGTT. Encoded protein: CASRSGTGGNQPQHV.

Only a few counts were recorded for this clone. V and J are TRBV6-4 and TRBJ2-2, with 10 bases identical to TRBD2. The CDR3 loop spans 16 amino acids. Trimming at V came to 2 bases and at J to 5 bases, leaving 5 bases not matched to a gene. Germline CDR1 reads MRHNA; CDR2 reads SNTAGT. The CDR3 DNA is TGTGCCAGCAGTGACGGAAGCGGGGGGGCGACCGGGGAGCTGTTTTTT. Its protein product is CASSDGSGGATGELFF.

The chain carries TRBV5-5 and TRBJ1-1; 11 bases agree with TRBD1. Looked up from germline, CDR1 is SGHKS and CDR2 is YYEKEE (reference sequence). Losses at the gene ends were 4 bases for V and 0 bases for J; bases not matched to a gene: 5. CDR3 length: 16 residues. The CDR3 spells CASSVGTGGLNTEAFF. CDR3 sequence (DNA): TGTGCCAGCAGCGTCGGGACAGGGGGTTTGAACACTGAAGCTTTCTTT.

This chain links TRBV19 with TRBJ2-7; D possibly corresponds to TRBD1 (6 bases). This CDR3 has 13 residues. Germline V gives CDR1 LNHDA, CDR2 SQIVND (reference sequence). The V end was cut by 4 bases, the J end by 3 bases, with 10 bases between. CDR3 nucleotide sequence: TGTGCCAGTAGTAGACAGGACAACTACGAGCAGTACTTC. This translates into CASSRQDNYEQYF.

CDR3 bases: TGTGCCAGCAGCCCTCAGACAGGAACGGATTCACCCCTCCACTTT. This translates into CASSPQTGTDSPLHF. This rearrangement joins TRBV7-2 to TRBJ1-6; possibly TRBD1 for D (6 bases). Germline values: CDR1 SGHTA, CDR2 FQGNSA. V was cut by 5 bases and J by 8 bases, with 16 bases left in between. The CDR3 spans 15 residues.

This clone was recorded once. The rearrangement uses TRBV19 and TRBJ1-2; 7 bases agree with TRBD1. V gave up 5 bases and J gave up 4 bases; unmatched junction bases: 7. The CDR3 is 14 residues long. CDR1 is LNHDA and CDR2 is SQIVND in the germline V gene (reference sequence). CDR3 loop: CASSALDRVYGYTF. DNA of the CDR3: TGTGCCAGTAGTGCCCTAGACAGGGTCTATGGCTACACCTTC.

The V call is TRBV5-1, the J call TRBJ2-5; a weak D match, TRBD2 (5 bases). The J call may be incorrect, as the DNA end agrees better with TRBJ2-7. CDR3 length: 14 amino acids. Germline CDR1 SGHRS, CDR2 YFSETQ. CDR3: CASSEDGGDYEQYF. CDR3 sequence (DNA): TGCGCCAGCAGCGAAGACGGAGGAGACTACGAGCAGTACTTC.

The chain carries TRBV4-1 and TRBJ1-6; 7 positions agree with TRBD1. From germline, CDR1 is MGHRA and CDR2 YSYEKL. The CDR3 has 16 amino acids. V trimming: 5 bases; J trimming: 5 bases; junction bases outside the gene matches: 9. The CDR3 here is CASSNMIGTDNSPLHF. In DNA form, the CDR3 reads TGCGCCAGCAGCAACATGATAGGGACAGATAATTCACCCCTCCACTTT.

There are a few counts of this clone. This sequence joins TRBV11-2 and TRBJ2-4; 13 bases agree with TRBD2. V shed 4 bases, J shed 8 bases, and the junction held 2 bases outside the gene matches. The germline CDR1 and CDR2 sequences are SGHAT and FQNNGV. There are 14 residues in the CDR3. The CDR3 reads CASSSGLAGDIQYF. For the CDR3, the DNA is TGTGCCAGCAGCTCCGGACTAGCGGGGGACATTCAGTACTTC.

The chain joins TRBV5-4 to TRBJ1-1; 7 bases match TRBD1. Germline V lookup: CDR1 SGHNT, CDR2 YYREEE (reference sequence). The V and J ends lost 4 bases and 7 bases, in that order; junction bases with no gene match: 13. This CDR3 contains 15 residues. The CDR3 sequence is CASSPSGRGFGEAFF. CDR3 nucleotides: TGTGCCAGCAGCCCGTCTGGCAGGGGGTTTGGTGAAGCTTTCTTT.

The genes are TRBV6-5 and TRBJ1-6; D is ambiguous. CDR3 length: 14 residues. Trimming stripped 0 bases from V and 7 bases from J, with 7 bases between. Germline lookup yields CDR1 MNHEY and CDR2 SVGAGI. CDR3 coding DNA: TGTGCCAGCAGTTACTCGGCTGCCAATTCACCCCTCCACTTT. Translating it yields CASSYSAANSPLHF.